This T cell receptor (beta chain) was captured by sequencing in a study of blood T cell repertoires in COVID-19. The data were produced by immunoSEQ multiplex PCR, yet TCRdb's version contains in-frame clones alone and is incomplete. The sample has around 200,000 clones; over 75% are singletons. The sequencing sample was made of PBMCs or T cells enriched from blood (not recorded which). The TCR comes from a woman younger than 30 who had recovered from COVID-19.

The CDR3 protein is CASSPLKGAVGYTF. The CDR3 region has the DNA TGTGCCAGCAGCCCTCTGAAGGGGGCGGTTGGCTACACCTTC. The chain is built from TRBV3-1 (or the pseudogene TRBV3-2) and TRBJ1-2, with 7 bases that match TRBD1. Germline values: CDR1 LGHDT, CDR2 YNNKEL (reference sequence). The CDR3 consists of 14 residues. V lost 4 bases to trimming and J lost 7 bases; unmatched junction nucleotides: 9.